This is a list of T cell receptor beta chains from one sample in a study of CD8 T cells in Susac syndrome. TCRdb re-derived calls from the immunoSEQ multiplex PCR reads in MiXCR, one entry per CDR3 protein. The sample shows over 100,000 distinct CDR3 sequences, about 96% of them seen only once. The sample comprised CD4+ T cells from PBMCs. The receptors shown here come from a human donor in good health. Both conserved end residues are part of each CDR3. D genes are given only for firm matches. Only part of the rows carry a size: once, few, many, or a class if the clone is expanded.

TRBV27	.	.	TRBJ2-2	TGTGCCAGCCGTCTCGACAGGAACACCGGGGAGCTGTTTTTT	CASRLDRNTGELFF
TRBV2	TRBD2	.	TRBJ2-7	TGTGCCAGCAGGAAGCGGGAGACCTCCTACGAGCAGTACTTC	CASRKRETSYEQYF
TRBV11-2	.	.	TRBJ2-7	TGTGCCAGCAGCTTAGGACGGACCCTTTACGAGCAGTACTTC	CASSLGRTLYEQYF
TRBV2	.	.	TRBJ2-6	TGTGCCAGCAGTGAACCCAGGTCTGGGGCCAACGTCCTGACTTTC	CASSEPRSGANVLTF
TRBV29-1	.	.	TRBJ1-1	TGCAGCGTCAACAAAGGAAACACTGAAGCTTTCTTT	CSVNKGNTEAFF
TRBV6-6	.	.	TRBJ1-4	TGTGCCAGCAGCCTTACAGGGAATGAAAAACTGTTTTTT	CASSLTGNEKLFF
TRBV18	TRBD1	few	TRBJ2-7	TGTGCCAGCTCAAGGACAGGGGGCAGGTACGAGCAGTACTTC	CASSRTGGRYEQYF
TRBV12-3/TRBV12-4	.	.	TRBJ1-2	TGTGCCAGCAGTTTAGGGGACGGAGGCTATGGCTACACCTTC	CASSLGDGGYGYTF
TRBV6-5	.	.	TRBJ2-6	TGTGCCAGCGGGGAGCGACCCAACGTCCTGACTTTC	CASGERPNVLTF
TRBV29-1	.	.	TRBJ2-2	TGCAGCGTCTTTAGCGGAAGGGCCGGGGAGCTGTTTTTT	CSVFSGRAGELFF
TRBV3-1	TRBD2	.	TRBJ2-5	TGTGCCAGCAGCCAAAGGACTAGCGGACAAGAGACCCAGTACTTC	CASSQRTSGQETQYF
TRBV27	.	once	TRBJ1-1	TGTGCCAGCTGGGGGTCGTACACTGAAGCTTTCTTT	CASWGSYTEAFF
TRBV3-1	.	.	TRBJ1-6	TGTGCCAGCAGCCAGGCGGAATCCTATAATTCACCCCTCCACTTT	CASSQAESYNSPLHF
TRBV3-1	TRBD1	.	TRBJ2-1	TGTGCCAGCAGCCAAGTCCGGGACAGCTACAATGAGCAGTTCTTC	CASSQVRDSYNEQFF
TRBV10-3	TRBD2	once	TRBJ2-1	TGTGCCATCAGTGATACCGGGACTAGCGGCAATGAGCAGTTCTTC	CAISDTGTSGNEQFF
TRBV28	TRBD1	.	TRBJ2-1	TGTGCCACTGCGACAACCGGGACAGGGGAAGGGAATGAGCAGTTCTTC	CATATTGTGEGNEQFF
TRBV29-1	TRBD1	.	TRBJ2-7	TGCAGCGCGTCCCGGACAGGGGGTTACGAGCAGTACTTC	CSASRTGGYEQYF
TRBV2	TRBD1	.	TRBJ1-2	TGTGCCAGCAGCTGGGCCGGACAGGGGAATACTGGCTACACCTTC	CASSWAGQGNTGYTF
TRBV12-3/TRBV12-4	TRBD2	once	TRBJ2-7	TGTGCCAGCAGCCTTAGCGGGAAGGGGCCTACCTACGAGCAGTACTTC	CASSLSGKGPTYEQYF
TRBV5-1	.	.	TRBJ2-5	TGCGCCAGCAGCTTGGGACGGCTCGAGACCCAGTACTTC	CASSLGRLETQYF
TRBV7-9	TRBD1	.	TRBJ1-2	TGTGCCAGCAGCTCGTCCAGGGGGGGATATGGCTACACCTTC	CASSSSRGGYGYTF
TRBV5-6	.	.	TRBJ1-2	TGTGCCAGCAGCGCTAGGGGCAAAAGGCACTATGGCTACACCTTC	CASSARGKRHYGYTF
TRBV19	TRBD2	.	TRBJ2-3	TGTGCCAGTAGTGTCGGACTAGCGGATACGCAGTATTTT	CASSVGLADTQYF
TRBV27	.	.	TRBJ2-5	TGTGCCAGCGGGAAGGGTAGTGGGGCGGAGACCCAGTACTTC	CASGKGSGAETQYF
TRBV11-2	TRBD1	.	TRBJ1-6	TGTGCCAGCAGCTTCCAGGGGGCCGATAATTCACCCCTCCACTTT	CASSFQGADNSPLHF
TRBV19	TRBD1	few	TRBJ1-1	TGTGCCAGTTCCAGAAGGACAGGGGGCACTGAAGCTTTCTTT	CASSRRTGGTEAFF
TRBV29-1	.	.	TRBJ2-5	TGCAGCGTTGATTCGGAGGGTCAAGAGACCCAGTACTTC	CSVDSEGQETQYF
TRBV27	TRBD1	.	TRBJ1-5	TGTGCCAGCAGTTCCGACAGGGGCAGGAATCAGCCCCAGCATTTT	CASSSDRGRNQPQHF
TRBV7-9	TRBD2	.	TRBJ2-7	TGTGCCAGCAGCTCTATGGGCGGGAGGGCGGACGAGCAGTACTTC	CASSSMGGRADEQYF
TRBV7-2	.	.	TRBJ1-3	TGTGCCAGCAGCATTACCGGGGGCACCATATATTTT	CASSITGGTIYF
TRBV14	TRBD2	.	TRBJ2-5	TGTGCCAGCAGCCAAGATTCGGGGCTAGCGGATCTGGAGACCCAGTACTTC	CASSQDSGLADLETQYF
TRBV10-3	TRBD2	.	TRBJ2-5	TGTGCCATCAGTGACCCACTAGCGGGAGGAGTCGTTGAGACCCAGTACTTC	CAISDPLAGGVVETQYF
TRBV14	.	once	TRBJ1-1	TGTGCCAGCAGCCAAGATTTTGGGGGGCGCGGTTATAACACTGAAGCTTTCTTT	CASSQDFGGRGYNTEAFF
TRBV30	TRBD2	.	TRBJ2-2	TGTGCCTGGCTGAGGGGTAGCGGGGGCCCTAGGATTGTTTTT	CAWLRGSGGPRIVF
TRBV24-1	TRBD1	.	TRBJ2-6	TGTGCCACCAGCTTGACAGGGGCTGGGGCCAACGTCCTGACTTTC	CATSLTGAGANVLTF
TRBV30	.	.	TRBJ2-2	TGTGCCTGGAGTGTATTCAATCTGTGGACAGAGAACACCGGGGAGCTGTTTTTT	CAWSVFNLWTENTGELFF
TRBV2	.	few	TRBJ2-5	TGTGCCAGCAGTCCGACGGGGCCCGGGACCCAGTACTTC	CASSPTGPGTQYF
TRBV29-1	.	once	TRBJ1-1	TGCAGCGTCCGACAACGGGGGGGCACTGAAGCTTTCTTT	CSVRQRGGTEAFF
TRBV20-1	TRBD2	.	TRBJ2-7	TGCAGTGCTAGAGATCTAACAAGAGCGGGAGGGCCTCGGGAGCAGTACTTC	CSARDLTRAGGPREQYF
TRBV30	.	once	TRBJ1-1	TGTGCCTGGAGTGCGGGACGGAAGGGCACTGAAGCTTTCTTT	CAWSAGRKGTEAFF
TRBV4-2	TRBD1	.	TRBJ2-7	TGTGCCAGCAGCCAGGGACAGGGCACGGGGTCCTACGAGCAGTACTTC	CASSQGQGTGSYEQYF
TRBV7-2	TRBD1	once	TRBJ2-4	TGTGCCAGCAGCTTTGGACAGGGGGGAGCCAAAAACATTCAGTACTTC	CASSFGQGGAKNIQYF
TRBV12-3/TRBV12-4	.	.	TRBJ1-1	TGTGCCAGCAGTCCGTATCAGGACGGGTTGAACACTGAAGCTTTCTTT	CASSPYQDGLNTEAFF
TRBV6-6	.	.	TRBJ1-1	TGTGCCAGCAGTTACTCTCTGGACACTGAAGCTTTCTTT	CASSYSLDTEAFF
TRBV12-3/TRBV12-4	TRBD1	.	TRBJ1-5	TGTGCCAGCAGCCCGACAGGGAGAGGTCAGCCCCAGCATTTT	CASSPTGRGQPQHF
TRBV28	.	.	TRBJ1-1	TGTGCCAGCCTCGGGCCGCACACTGAAGCTTTCTTT	CASLGPHTEAFF
TRBV5-1	.	.	TRBJ2-3	TGCGCCAGCAGCTTGGCCACAGGCACAGATACGCAGTATTTT	CASSLATGTDTQYF
TRBV5-1	.	.	TRBJ2-6	TGCGCCAGCAGCAGGGGTGCATCGGGGTCTGGGGCCAACGTCCTGACTTTC	CASSRGASGSGANVLTF